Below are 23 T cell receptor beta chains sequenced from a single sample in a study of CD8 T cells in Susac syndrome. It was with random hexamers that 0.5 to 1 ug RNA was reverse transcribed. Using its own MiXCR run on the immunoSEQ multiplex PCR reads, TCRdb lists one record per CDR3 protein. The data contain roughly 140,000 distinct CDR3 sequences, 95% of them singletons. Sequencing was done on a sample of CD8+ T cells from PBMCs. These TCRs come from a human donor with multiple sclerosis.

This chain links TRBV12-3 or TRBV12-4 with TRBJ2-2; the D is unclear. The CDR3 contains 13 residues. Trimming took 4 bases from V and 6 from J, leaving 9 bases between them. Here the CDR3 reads CASSYNLPGELFF. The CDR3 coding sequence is TGTGCCAGCAGTTATAACCTACCCGGGGAGCTGTTTTTT.

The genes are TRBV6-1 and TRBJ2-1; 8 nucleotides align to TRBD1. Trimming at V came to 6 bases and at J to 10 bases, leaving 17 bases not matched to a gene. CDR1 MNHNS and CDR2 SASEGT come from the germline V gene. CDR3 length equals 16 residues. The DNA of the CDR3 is TGTGCCAGCAGCCGAACTGACAGGGGAGAGATCGACGAGCAGTTCTTC. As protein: CASSRTDRGEIDEQFF.

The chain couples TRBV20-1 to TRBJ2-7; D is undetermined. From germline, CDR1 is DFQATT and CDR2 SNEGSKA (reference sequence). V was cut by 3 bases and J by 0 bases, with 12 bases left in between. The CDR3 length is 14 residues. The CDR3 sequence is CSARGRPSSYEQYF. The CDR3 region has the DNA TGCAGTGCTAGGGGCCGCCCGAGCTCCTACGAGCAGTACTTC.

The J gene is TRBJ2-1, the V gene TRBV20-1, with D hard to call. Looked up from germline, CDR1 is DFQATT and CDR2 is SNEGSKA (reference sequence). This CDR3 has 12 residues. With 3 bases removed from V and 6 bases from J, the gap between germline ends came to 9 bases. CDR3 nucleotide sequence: TGCAGTGCTAGTGTGGGCACCAATGAGCAGTTCTTC. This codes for CSASVGTNEQFF.

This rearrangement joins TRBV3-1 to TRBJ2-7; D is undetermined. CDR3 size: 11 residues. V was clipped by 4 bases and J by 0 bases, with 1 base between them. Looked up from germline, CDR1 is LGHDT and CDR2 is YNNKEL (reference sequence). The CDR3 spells CASSRSYEQYF. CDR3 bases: TGTGCCAGCAGCCGCTCCTACGAGCAGTACTTC.

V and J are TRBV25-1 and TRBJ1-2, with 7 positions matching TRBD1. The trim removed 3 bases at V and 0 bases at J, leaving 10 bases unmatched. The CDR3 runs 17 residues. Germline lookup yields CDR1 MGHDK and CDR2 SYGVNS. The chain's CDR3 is CASSERGDRVSNYGYTF. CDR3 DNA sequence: TGTGCCAGCAGTGAGCGTGGGGACAGAGTTTCTAACTATGGCTACACCTTC.

In nucleotides, the CDR3 is TGTGCCGCTTCTCGGGACAGGGTTCACGAGCAGTACTTC. It yields the protein CAASRDRVHEQYF. The gene calls are TRBV28 and TRBJ2-7; 9 nucleotides align to TRBD1. Germline CDR1 is MDHEN and CDR2 is SYDVKM. V lost 11 bases to trimming and J lost 5 bases; unmatched junction nucleotides: 10. This CDR3 contains 13 residues.

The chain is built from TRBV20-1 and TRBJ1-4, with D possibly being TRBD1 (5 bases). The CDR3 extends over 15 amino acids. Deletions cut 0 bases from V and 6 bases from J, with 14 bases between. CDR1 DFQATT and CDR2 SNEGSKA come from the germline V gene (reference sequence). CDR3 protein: CSARDSPGRYEKLFF. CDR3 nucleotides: TGCAGTGCTAGAGATTCTCCGGGACGGTATGAAAAACTGTTTTTT.

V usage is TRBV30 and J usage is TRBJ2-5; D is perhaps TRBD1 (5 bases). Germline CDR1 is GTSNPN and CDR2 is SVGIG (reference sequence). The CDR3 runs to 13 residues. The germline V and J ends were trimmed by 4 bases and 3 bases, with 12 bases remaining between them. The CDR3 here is CAWTQDSEETQYF. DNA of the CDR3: TGTGCCTGGACCCAAGACAGCGAAGAGACCCAGTACTTC.

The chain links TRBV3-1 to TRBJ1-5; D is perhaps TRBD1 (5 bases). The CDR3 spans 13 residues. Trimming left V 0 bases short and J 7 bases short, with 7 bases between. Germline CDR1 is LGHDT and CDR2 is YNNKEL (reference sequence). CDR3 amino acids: CASSQEGRQPQHF. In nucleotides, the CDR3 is TGTGCCAGCAGCCAAGAGGGGCGGCAGCCCCAGCATTTT.

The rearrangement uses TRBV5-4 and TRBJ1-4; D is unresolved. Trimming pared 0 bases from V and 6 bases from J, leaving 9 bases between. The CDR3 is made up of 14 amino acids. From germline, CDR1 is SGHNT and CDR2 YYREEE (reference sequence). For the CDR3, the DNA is TGTGCCAGCAGCTTGGGAAGGAAAGATGAAAAACTGTTTTTT. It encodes CASSLGRKDEKLFF.

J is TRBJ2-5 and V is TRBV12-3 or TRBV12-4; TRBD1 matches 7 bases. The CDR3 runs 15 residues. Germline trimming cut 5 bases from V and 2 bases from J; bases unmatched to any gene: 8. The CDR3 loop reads CASSPYRGQQETQYF. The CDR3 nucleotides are TGTGCCAGCAGTCCCTACAGGGGCCAACAAGAGACCCAGTACTTC.

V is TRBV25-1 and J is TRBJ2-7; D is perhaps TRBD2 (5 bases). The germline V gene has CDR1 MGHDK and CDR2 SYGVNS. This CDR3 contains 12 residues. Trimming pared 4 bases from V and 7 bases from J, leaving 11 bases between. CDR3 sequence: CASSVGTGEQYF. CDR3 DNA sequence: TGTGCCAGCAGTGTTGGTACGGGAGAGCAGTACTTC.

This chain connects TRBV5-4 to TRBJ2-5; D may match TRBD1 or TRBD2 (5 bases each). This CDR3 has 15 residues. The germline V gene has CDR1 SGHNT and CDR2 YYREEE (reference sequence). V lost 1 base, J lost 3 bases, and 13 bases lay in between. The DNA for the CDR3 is TGTGCCAGCAGCTTGTGGGACCAAAGAGAAGAGACCCAGTACTTC. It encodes CASSLWDQREETQYF.

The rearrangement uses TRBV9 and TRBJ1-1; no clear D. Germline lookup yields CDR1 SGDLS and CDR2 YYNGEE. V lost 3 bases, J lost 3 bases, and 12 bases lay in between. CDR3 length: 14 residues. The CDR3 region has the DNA TGTGCCAGCAGCGCAGGACTCCCGGACACTGAAGCTTTCTTT. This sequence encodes CASSAGLPDTEAFF.

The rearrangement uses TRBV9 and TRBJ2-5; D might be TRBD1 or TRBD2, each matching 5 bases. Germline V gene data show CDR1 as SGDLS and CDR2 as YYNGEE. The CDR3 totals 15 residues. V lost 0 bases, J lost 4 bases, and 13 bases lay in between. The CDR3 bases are TGTGCCAGCAGCGTAGAGGGACGTAAGGGAGAGACCCAGTACTTC. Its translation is CASSVEGRKGETQYF.

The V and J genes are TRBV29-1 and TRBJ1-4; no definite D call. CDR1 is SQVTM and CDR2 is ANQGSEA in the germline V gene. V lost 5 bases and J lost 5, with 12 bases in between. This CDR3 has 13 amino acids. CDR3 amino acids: CSVHTEQNEKLFF. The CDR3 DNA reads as TGCAGCGTTCATACGGAGCAAAATGAAAAACTGTTTTTT.

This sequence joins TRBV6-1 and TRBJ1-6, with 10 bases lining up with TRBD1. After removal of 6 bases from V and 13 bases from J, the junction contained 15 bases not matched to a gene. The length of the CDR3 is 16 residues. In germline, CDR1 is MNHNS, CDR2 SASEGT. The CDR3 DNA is TGTGCCAGCAGGGGACGGACAGGGGGTAGCATTAATCCCCTCCACTTT. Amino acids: CASRGRTGGSINPLHF.

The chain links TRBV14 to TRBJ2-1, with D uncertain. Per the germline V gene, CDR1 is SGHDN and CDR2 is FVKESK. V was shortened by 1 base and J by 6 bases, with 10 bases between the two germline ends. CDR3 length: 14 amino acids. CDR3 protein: CASSQVSLGNEQFF. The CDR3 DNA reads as TGTGCCAGCAGCCAAGTATCCCTCGGCAATGAGCAGTTCTTC.

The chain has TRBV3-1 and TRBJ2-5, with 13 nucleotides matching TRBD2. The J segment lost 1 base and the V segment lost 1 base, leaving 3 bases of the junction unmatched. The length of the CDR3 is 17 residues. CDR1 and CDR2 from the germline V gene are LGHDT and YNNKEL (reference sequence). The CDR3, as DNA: TGTGCCAGCAGCCAAGTGACTAGCGGGGGGACCCAAGAGACCCAGTACTTC. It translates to CASSQVTSGGTQETQYF.

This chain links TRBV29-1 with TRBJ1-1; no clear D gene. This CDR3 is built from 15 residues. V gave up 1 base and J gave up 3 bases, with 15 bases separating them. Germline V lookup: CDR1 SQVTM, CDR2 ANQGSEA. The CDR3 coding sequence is TGCAGCGTTGAAGGCGGTCGGGGAGGAGACACTGAAGCTTTCTTT. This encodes CSVEGGRGGDTEAFF.

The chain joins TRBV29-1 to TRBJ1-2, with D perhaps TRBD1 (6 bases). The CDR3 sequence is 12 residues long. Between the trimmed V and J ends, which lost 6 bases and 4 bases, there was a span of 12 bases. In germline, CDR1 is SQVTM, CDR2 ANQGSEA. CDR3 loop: CSVTGTLYGYTF. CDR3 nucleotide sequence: TGCAGCGTCACCGGGACACTCTATGGCTACACCTTC.

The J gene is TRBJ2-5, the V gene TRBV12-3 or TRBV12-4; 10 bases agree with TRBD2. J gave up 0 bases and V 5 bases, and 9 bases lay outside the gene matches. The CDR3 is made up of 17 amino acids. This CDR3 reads CASSQGLAVIYQETQYF. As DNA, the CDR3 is TGTGCCAGCAGTCAAGGACTAGCGGTCATATACCAAGAGACCCAGTACTTC.